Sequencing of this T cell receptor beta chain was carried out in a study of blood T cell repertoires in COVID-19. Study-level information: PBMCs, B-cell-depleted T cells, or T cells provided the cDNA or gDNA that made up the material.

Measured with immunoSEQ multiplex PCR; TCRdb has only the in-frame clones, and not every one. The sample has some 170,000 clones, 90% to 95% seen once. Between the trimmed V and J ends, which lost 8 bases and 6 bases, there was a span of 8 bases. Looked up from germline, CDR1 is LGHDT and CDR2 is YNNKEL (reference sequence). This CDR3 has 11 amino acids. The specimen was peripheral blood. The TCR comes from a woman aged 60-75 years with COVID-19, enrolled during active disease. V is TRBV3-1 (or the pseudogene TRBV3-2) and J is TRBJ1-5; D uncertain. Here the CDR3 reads CASGWSQPQHF. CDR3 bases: TGTGCCAGCGGGTGGAGTCAGCCCCAGCATTTT.